Included here is one T cell receptor beta chain sequence, with context. This CDR3 fails to terminate in the conserved phenylalanine or tryptophan, so it likely reflects a read error. These data belong to a study of tumor-infiltrating lymphocytes in primary liver carcinoma. Study in general: Among the tumors, stages were T1-T3 N0M0 and sizes roughly 4.2 to 11 cm.

Co-extracted RNA and DNA came from 20-30 mg of unsorted bulk tissue. Every tumor yielded five separate sampled regions. More than 75% viable tumor cells made up every tumor sample. The authors made TCR beta cDNA from 450 to 600 ng total RNA with a constant-region primer. Slightly modified ARM-PCR with three nested multiplex PCR rounds yielded TCR beta libraries. TCRdb recomputed calls from the multiplex PCR reads with MiXCR, one row per CDR3 protein. Among about 120,000 distinct CDR3 sequences listed, approximately 70% were seen once. The sequencing input was liver tumor tissue from sampling region 1. Documented subset: tumor region T1, superior pole. This TCR was recovered from a woman in her sixties with primary liver carcinoma and hepatitis B virus infection.

CDR3 loop: CASSLGDGAGANVLTS. DNA for the CDR3: TGCGCTAGCAGCTTGGGGGACGGGGCTGGGGCCAACGTCCTGACTTCC. The V call is TRBV5-1, the J call TRBJ2-6, with D possibly called TRBD1 or TRBD2 (5 bases each). Germline V lookup: CDR1 SGHRS, CDR2 YFSETQ. The CDR3 has 16 residues.